This T cell receptor (beta chain) derives from a study of T cells and Merkel cell carcinoma outcomes. Findings and caveats of the study: Merkel cell carcinoma outcomes were reportedly predicted by repertoire and T-cell density.

A remark on this clone: Its cognate antigen is unknown.

Using immunoSEQ multiplex PCR, the repertoire was profiled, and TCRdb retains in-frame clones only, with some absent. The top ten clones hold 13% of a sample with about 1,500 clones, 86% of them seen once. The clonotype comes from a human donor with Merkel cell carcinoma. The sample consisted of tumor tissue from Merkel cell carcinoma.

For the CDR3, the DNA is TGTGCCACCAGCAGGACAGGTTATGGCTACACCTTC. This codes for CATSRTGYGYTF. The J gene is TRBJ1-2, the V gene TRBV15, with D possibly being TRBD1 (6 bases). This CDR3 contains 12 residues. V was shortened by 3 bases and J by 5 bases, with 7 bases between the two germline ends. CDR1 LNHNV and CDR2 YYDKDF come from the germline V gene (reference sequence).